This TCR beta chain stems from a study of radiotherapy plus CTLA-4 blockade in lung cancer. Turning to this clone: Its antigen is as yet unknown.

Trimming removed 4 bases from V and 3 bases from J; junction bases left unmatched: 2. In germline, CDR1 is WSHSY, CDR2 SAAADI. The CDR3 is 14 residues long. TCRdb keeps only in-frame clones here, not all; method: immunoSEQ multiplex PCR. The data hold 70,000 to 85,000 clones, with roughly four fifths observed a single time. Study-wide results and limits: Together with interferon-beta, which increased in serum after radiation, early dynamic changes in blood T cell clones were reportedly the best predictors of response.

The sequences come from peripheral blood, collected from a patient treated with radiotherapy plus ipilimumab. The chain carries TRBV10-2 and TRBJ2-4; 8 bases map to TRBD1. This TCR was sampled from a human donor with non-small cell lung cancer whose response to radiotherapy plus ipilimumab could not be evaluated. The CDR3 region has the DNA TGCGCCAGCAGTGGGACAGGGTTCAAAAACATTCAGTACTTC. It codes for CASSGTGFKNIQYF.